These 27 T cell receptor beta chains came from one sample sequenced in a study of regulatory T cells in long-lasting Graves disease. Time point of the sample: newly diagnosed GD, antithyroid drugs for less than 3 months. PBMCs were the source of the RNA used for TCR sequencing. Sequencing libraries for TCR beta were prepared with iRepertoire HTBI primers and Arm-PCR of CDR3 regions. TCRdb re-called the multiplex PCR reads through MiXCR, storing one row per CDR3 protein. This table has fewer than 550,000 distinct CDR3 sequences, 16% appearing once. This same sample was also part of a study on T cells in Graves' hyperthyroidism and ophthalmopathy.

The sample in question was peripheral blood mononuclear cells (PBMCs), obtained at new diagnosis, from a patient treated with antithyroid drugs. The receptor source for this set is a middle-aged woman with Graves disease.

This clonotype showed up many times. The chain couples TRBV6-1 to TRBJ1-2, with D possibly being TRBD1 (5 bases). V was clipped by 6 bases and J by 3 bases, with 11 bases between them. Per the germline V gene, CDR1 is MNHNS and CDR2 is SASEGT. This CDR3 is 13 amino acids long. This chain's CDR3 is CASRKQEDYGYTF. CDR3 in DNA: TGTGCCAGCAGGAAACAGGAAGACTATGGCTACACCTTC.

There are a few counts of this clonotype. This could be a read error, since a much larger clone is one nucleotide away. The V and J genes are TRBV29-1 and TRBJ1-1; maybe TRBD1 (6 bases). Germline values: CDR1 SQVTM, CDR2 ANQGSEA. There are 12 residues in the CDR3. V dropped 4 bases and J dropped 1 base, with 7 bases sitting between them. The DNA for the CDR3 is TGCAGCGTTGCACAGGGGAACACTGAAGCTTTCTTT. Its translation is CSVAQGNTEAFF. Full variable domain (remainder filled in from reference TRBV29-1 and TRBJ1-1): SAVISQKPSRDICQRGTSLTIQCQVDSQVTMMFWYRQQPGQSLTLIATANQGSEATYESGFVIDKFPISRPNLTFSTLTVSNMSPEDSSIYLCSVAQGNTEAFFGQGTRLTVV.

This clonotype was detected only a few times. The chain couples TRBV6-5 to TRBJ2-1; no firm D call. The germline gives CDR1 MNHEY, CDR2 SVGAGI. V gave up 2 bases and J gave up 10 bases, with 15 bases separating them. The CDR3 consists of 14 residues. CDR3 sequence: CASSYLAPTGEQFF. CDR3 in DNA: TGTGCCAGCAGTTACCTCGCTCCCACCGGGGAGCAGTTCTTC.

The J gene is TRBJ2-2, the V gene TRBV12-3 or TRBV12-4, with D perhaps matching TRBD2 (6 bases). Trimming left V 2 bases short and J 6 bases short, with 16 bases between. The CDR3 is made up of 16 amino acids. The chain's CDR3 is CASSLRGPGGPGELFF. The CDR3 bases are TGTGCCAGCAGTTTAAGGGGACCCGGGGGTCCCGGGGAGCTGTTTTTT.

This clonotype was detected many times. CDR3 in DNA: TGCAGTGCTAGCACAGATACGCAGTATTTT. This translates into CSASTDTQYF. This chain uses TRBV20-1 with TRBJ2-3; no clear D gene. The CDR3 is made up of 10 amino acids. The germline V gene encodes CDR1 DFQATT and CDR2 SNEGSKA (reference sequence). The ends were cut back, 3 bases at V and 2 bases at J, with 0 bases in the middle.

The V gene is TRBV6-5, the J gene TRBJ1-5, with D unclear. Trimming took off 3 bases at V and 6 bases at J, with 9 bases between the two ends. The CDR3 has 13 amino acids. Germline V gene data show CDR1 as MNHEY and CDR2 as SVGAGI. CDR3 protein: CASSYKVSQPQHF. The CDR3 nucleotides read TGTGCCAGCAGTTATAAGGTCTCTCAGCCCCAGCATTTT.

This chain links TRBV6-1 with TRBJ2-7; no clear D gene. Between the trimmed V and J ends, which lost 1 base and 4 bases, there was a span of 8 bases. The CDR3 is 13 amino acids. Germline loops: CDR1 MNHNS, CDR2 SASEGT. The CDR3 loop is CASSEGHLYEQYF. The CDR3 DNA sequence: TGTGCCAGCAGTGAAGGACACCTTTACGAGCAGTACTTC.

There are a few counts of this clonotype. This rearrangement joins TRBV5-1 to TRBJ2-7; 7 bases agree with TRBD2. The germline gives CDR1 SGHRS, CDR2 YFSETQ. CDR3 size: 16 residues. V trimming: 0 bases; J trimming: 3 bases; junction bases outside the gene matches: 9. CDR3 sequence: CASSLDWDGGNYEQYF. The CDR3 DNA follows: TGCGCCAGCAGCTTGGACTGGGACGGGGGGAACTACGAGCAGTACTTC.

J is TRBJ2-7 and V is TRBV7-3; D is undetermined. Trimming pared 4 bases from V and 2 bases from J, leaving 15 bases between. The CDR3 consists of 15 residues. The germline gives CDR1 SGHTA, CDR2 FQGTGA. For the CDR3, the DNA is TGTGCCAGCAGCTACCAGTCAGGCAGTACCTACGAGCAGTACTTC. It specifies CASSYQSGSTYEQYF.

The CDR3 sequence: CASSFTRGNYGYTF. The CDR3 DNA sequence: TGTGCCAGCAGTTTTACTCGGGGCAACTATGGCTACACCTTC. The chain uses TRBV12-3 or TRBV12-4 and TRBJ1-2; weak D call: TRBD1 (5 bases). Trimming stripped 3 bases from V and 2 bases from J, with 10 bases between. This CDR3 has 14 residues.

This clonotype has more than one count but fewer than ten. The rearrangement links TRBV7-9 to TRBJ1-2, with 8 bases that match TRBD1. Germline CDR1 reads SEHNR; CDR2 reads FQNEAQ (reference sequence). Trimming removed 5 bases from V and 1 base from J; junction bases left unmatched: 15. CDR3 length equals 18 residues. DNA of the CDR3: TGTGCCAGCAGCCACCAATTCCCTCAGGGGGCGGGTAACTATGGCTACACCTTC. It yields the protein CASSHQFPQGAGNYGYTF.

This rearrangement joins TRBV28 to TRBJ2-3, with D perhaps matching TRBD2 (5 bases). The better agreement between TRBJ2-1 and the DNA end casts doubt on the J call. CDR1 is MDHEN and CDR2 is SYDVKM in the germline V gene. This CDR3 contains 12 residues. The DNA of the CDR3 is TGTGCCAGCAGACAAAGCCTAGCTGAGCAGTTCTTC. As protein: CASRQSLAEQFF.

This clonotype was detected many times. The rearrangement joins TRBV6-2 or TRBV6-3 to TRBJ2-7; TRBD1 matches 8 bases. This CDR3 spans 15 amino acids. Germline CDR1 and CDR2: MNHEY and SVGEGT. Trimming cost V 4 bases and J 1 base; bases outside gene matches: 6. The CDR3 loop reads CASSSGWTGSYEQYF. CDR3 DNA sequence: TGTGCCAGCAGTTCCGGATGGACAGGGTCCTACGAGCAGTACTTC.

The table lists this clonotype with a few counts. The chain recombines TRBV3-1 with TRBJ1-1; no clear D. The CDR3 length is 14 residues. The V end was cut by 1 base, the J end by 7 bases, with 13 bases between. Germline values: CDR1 LGHDT, CDR2 YNNKEL (reference sequence). The CDR3 DNA sequence: TGTGCCAGCAGCCAAGCGTCCGGGCCCGGTGAAGCTTTCTTT. This encodes CASSQASGPGEAFF.

This clonotype was counted between two and nine times. The chain uses TRBV30 and TRBJ2-7, with 7 positions matching TRBD2. The germline V gene encodes CDR1 GTSNPN and CDR2 SVGIG (reference sequence). This CDR3 comprises 13 residues. V lost 2 bases and J lost 7; bases outside the gene matches: 8. The CDR3 protein is CAWSTGTNGEQYF. As DNA, the CDR3 is TGTGCCTGGAGTACCGGGACTAACGGGGAGCAGTACTTC.

This clonotype was seen a handful of times. The chain uses TRBV6-1 and TRBJ1-2, with unresolved D. Trimming left V 9 bases short and J 4 bases short, with 12 bases between. Germline V gene lookup returns CDR1 MNHNS and CDR2 SASEGT. This CDR3 spans 12 amino acids. This chain's CDR3 is CASSRLGYGYTF. The CDR3 DNA follows: TGTGCCAGTTCCCGACTGGGCTATGGCTACACCTTC.

This clonotype occurred many times. The V gene is TRBV27, the J gene TRBJ1-1; D is unclear. This CDR3 is built from 15 residues. Trimming took off 8 bases at V and 0 bases at J, with 16 bases between the two ends. Germline loops: CDR1 MNHEY, CDR2 SMNVEV (reference sequence). CDR3 residues: CASRGLVQVNTEAFF. The CDR3 nucleotides are TGTGCCAGCCGAGGATTAGTACAAGTGAACACTGAAGCTTTCTTT.

V and J are TRBV24-1 and TRBJ2-5; D is undetermined. CDR1 and CDR2 from the germline V gene are KGHDR and SFDVKD. V was shortened by 3 bases and J by 7 bases, with 8 bases between the two germline ends. The CDR3 extends over 12 amino acids. Here the CDR3 DNA reads TGTGCCACCAGTGATGGGTCAGGGACCCAGTACTTC. Translated: CATSDGSGTQYF.

The chain joins TRBV20-1 to TRBJ2-7; D is ambiguous. Germline V gene sequence: CDR1 DFQATT, CDR2 SNEGSKA (reference sequence). The CDR3 loop spans 14 amino acids. V dropped 0 bases and J dropped 2 bases, with 11 bases sitting between them. CDR3 coding DNA: TGCAGTGCTAGAGATCCAGGTAGGGCCTACGAGCAGTACTTC. It translates to CSARDPGRAYEQYF.

In this sample, this clonotype turned up many times. V and J are TRBV5-1 and TRBJ2-3, with D perhaps matching TRBD1 (5 bases). Trimming removed 2 bases from V and 3 bases from J, with 13 bases in between. Germline V CDR1 and CDR2: SGHRS, YFSETQ. CDR3 length equals 15 residues. CDR3: CASSLPTVETDTQYF. Written as DNA, the CDR3 is TGCGCCAGCAGCTTACCGACAGTGGAGACAGATACGCAGTATTTT.

This chain joins TRBV11-3 and TRBJ2-3; D is possibly TRBD1 or TRBD2 (5 bases each). This CDR3 is built from 16 residues. Per germline, CDR1 SGHNT and CDR2 YENEEA. Trimming removed 5 bases at V and 5 bases at J, with 20 bases between. CDR3 DNA sequence: TGTGCCAGCAGCCTCGAGGGGACGTCTCGCATAGATACGCAGTATTTT. It yields the protein CASSLEGTSRIDTQYF.

The rearrangement joins TRBV3-1 to TRBJ1-5; TRBD1 is a possible D gene (5 bases). Trimming stripped 1 base from V and 6 bases from J, with 16 bases between. This CDR3 contains 16 residues. The germline V gene encodes CDR1 LGHDT and CDR2 YNNKEL (reference sequence). CDR3 nucleotides: TGTGCCAGCAGCCAAGCAACGGGAGGGACGGGTCAGCCCCAGCATTTT. Encoded protein: CASSQATGGTGQPQHF.

The V call is TRBV7-8, the J call TRBJ1-1; 8 bases line up with TRBD1. The V gene end was trimmed by 4 bases and the J gene end by 0 bases; junction bases not matched to a gene: 4. The V gene's germline CDR1 is SGHVS and CDR2 FQNEAQ. The CDR3 totals 15 residues. The CDR3 nucleotides read TGTGCCAGCAGCTCGACAGGGGCGATGAACACTGAAGCTTTCTTT. Residues: CASSSTGAMNTEAFF.

Worth noting for this clonotype: This may come from a read error, since a much larger clone is one base off. As the CDR3 is not closed by the conserved phenylalanine or tryptophan, this likely results from a read error. The chain couples TRBV6-2 or TRBV6-3 to TRBJ1-1; TRBD1 matches 7 bases. The CDR3 is made up of 14 amino acids. V was clipped by 5 bases and J by 1 base; unmatched bases: 4. Germline CDR1 reads MNHEY; CDR2 reads SVGEGT. The CDR3 coding sequence is TGTGCCAGCAGTGAACGGGACAGGAACACTGAAGCTTTCTCT. Translated, it gives CASSERDRNTEAFS.

This clonotype was recorded many times. The V call is TRBV3-1, the J call TRBJ1-2; D ambiguous. Germline V gives CDR1 LGHDT, CDR2 YNNKEL (reference sequence). The length of the CDR3 is 14 residues. V was pared by 4 bases and J by 7 bases, with 16 bases between. CDR3: CASSPHPRLGGYTF. In DNA form, the CDR3 reads TGTGCCAGCAGCCCTCACCCCCGGCTGGGTGGCTACACCTTC. Full variable domain (rest looked up from reference TRBV3-1 and TRBJ1-2): DTAVSQTPKYLVTQMGNDKSIKCEQNLGHDTMYWYKQDSKKFLKIMFSYNNKELIINETVPNRFSPKSPDKAHLNLHINSLELGDSAVYFCASSPHPRLGGYTFGSGTRLTVV.

This clonotype was recorded a few times. The gene calls are TRBV7-8 and TRBJ1-1, with TRBD1 as a possible D gene (5 bases). This CDR3 is built from 14 residues. Germline assignment: CDR1 SGHVS and CDR2 FQNEAQ. V was shortened by 5 bases and J by 3 bases, with 13 bases between the two germline ends. This chain's CDR3 is CASSLDRTYTEAFF. The DNA for the CDR3 is TGTGCCAGCAGCCTAGACAGAACCTACACTGAAGCTTTCTTT.

This clonotype turned up a few times. The chain combines TRBV20-1 with TRBJ1-2; TRBD1 matches 8 bases. The CDR3 covers 14 residues. The V and J ends lost 1 base and 5 bases, in that order; junction bases with no gene match: 6. Germline loops: CDR1 DFQATT, CDR2 SNEGSKA (reference sequence). This chain's CDR3 is CSARAPGGGYGYTF. The CDR3 DNA follows: TGCAGTGCTAGAGCCCCAGGGGGCGGATATGGCTACACCTTC.